A single sample is the source of the 10 T cell receptor beta chains below, sequenced in a study of cytotoxic CD8 clonotypes in ibrutinib-treated CLL. Using immunoSEQ multiplex PCR, the repertoire was profiled, and TCRdb retains in-frame clones only, with some absent. The table has roughly 50,000 clones, roughly 63% seen once; the top ten hold approximately 27%. The material sequenced was PBMCs, taken after 24 months of ibrutinib treatment. The origin of the receptors is a human donor with chronic lymphocytic leukemia.

The chain couples TRBV11-3 to TRBJ1-1, with a tentative D call TRBD1 (5 bases). Looked up from germline, CDR1 is SGHNT and CDR2 is YENEEA. Deletions cut 5 bases from V and 1 base from J, with 14 bases between. The CDR3 consists of 15 residues. The CDR3 DNA reads TGTGCCAGCAGCCGGGGGGACGGTCAGAACACTGAAGCTTTCTTT. It codes for CASSRGDGQNTEAFF. The full variable domain, rest sourced from reference TRBV11-3 and TRBJ1-1, is EAGVVQSPRYKIIEKKQPVAFWCNPISGHNTLYWYLQNLGQGPELLIRYENEEAVDDSQLPKDRFSAERLKGVDSTLKIQPAELGDSAVYLCASSRGDGQNTEAFFGQGTRLTVV.

The table lists this clone with a count of one. The J gene is TRBJ1-1, the V gene TRBV5-4; the D gene is possibly TRBD1 (5 bases). Germline-derived CDR1 and CDR2 are SGHNT and YYREEE (reference sequence). The CDR3 is 15 residues long. Trimming took off 3 bases at V and 1 base at J, with 13 bases between the two ends. The CDR3 DNA follows: TGTGCCAGCAGCTCTCAAACAGGACGGAACACTGAAGCTTTCTTT. Protein sequence: CASSSQTGRNTEAFF. Supplemented by reference TRBV5-4 and TRBJ1-1, the full variable domain reads ETGVTQSPTHLIKTRGQQVTLRCSSQSGHNTVSWYQQALGQGPQFIFQYYREEENGRGNFPPRFSGLQFPNYSSELNVNALELDDSALYLCASSSQTGRNTEAFFGQGTRLTVV.

The V call is TRBV5-4, the J call TRBJ2-3; possible D gene TRBD1, 6 bases. Germline V gene data show CDR1 as SGHNT and CDR2 as YYREEE (reference sequence). With 4 bases removed from V and 3 bases from J, the gap between germline ends came to 15 bases. The CDR3 contains 15 residues. This chain's CDR3 is CASSPRTDITDTQYF. For the CDR3, the DNA is TGTGCCAGCAGCCCCAGGACAGATATTACAGATACGCAGTATTTT. Filled out from reference TRBV5-4 and TRBJ2-3, the complete variable domain reads ETGVTQSPTHLIKTRGQQVTLRCSSQSGHNTVSWYQQALGQGPQFIFQYYREEENGRGNFPPRFSGLQFPNYSSELNVNALELDDSALYLCASSPRTDITDTQYFGPGTRLTVL.

This clone has only a few counts. The rearrangement links TRBV5-1 to TRBJ2-2, with D perhaps matching TRBD1 (7 bases). This CDR3 region has 14 residues. V dropped 4 bases and J dropped 3 bases, with 10 bases sitting between them. Looked up from germline, CDR1 is SGHRS and CDR2 is YFSETQ. The CDR3 loop is CASSQGGHTGELFF. For the CDR3, the DNA is TGCGCCAGCAGCCAGGGGGGACACACCGGGGAGCTGTTTTTT.

The chain recombines TRBV5-1 with TRBJ2-1; D is perhaps TRBD2 (5 bases). CDR1 and CDR2 (germline): SGHRS, YFSETQ. Trimming cost V 0 bases and J 6 bases, with 10 bases left between them. The CDR3 has 14 amino acids. The CDR3 spells CASSLGAAGNEQFF. DNA for the CDR3: TGCGCCAGCAGCTTGGGGGCCGCGGGCAATGAGCAGTTCTTC.

The chain links TRBV10-2 to TRBJ2-7, with D perhaps being TRBD1 or TRBD2 (6 bases each). The CDR3 runs to 17 residues. V lost 6 bases to trimming and J lost 5 bases, with 26 bases between them. Germline lookup yields CDR1 WSHSY and CDR2 SAAADI. As DNA, the CDR3 is TGCGCCAGCAGCAAGGGCCCGGGGGCCCTCAAAGTCCACGAGCAGTACTTC. Encoded protein: CASSKGPGALKVHEQYF.

The genes are TRBV7-8 and TRBJ1-5; D gene ambiguous. Germline V CDR1 and CDR2: SGHVS, FQNEAQ. CDR3 length: 15 amino acids. Trimming cost V 5 bases and J 3 bases, with 14 bases left between them. CDR3 amino acids: CASSAGPQANQPQHF. CDR3 DNA: TGTGCCAGCAGCGCTGGGCCGCAGGCCAATCAGCCCCAGCATTTT.

This clone was picked up many times. The gene calls are TRBV7-9 and TRBJ2-6, with a weak D call TRBD2 (5 bases). This CDR3 region has 16 residues. Deletions cut 3 bases from V and 0 bases from J, with 9 bases between. Germline V lookup: CDR1 SEHNR, CDR2 FQNEAQ (reference sequence). The CDR3 coding sequence is TGTGCCAGCAGCTTCGGACGGGACTCTGGGGCCAACGTCCTGACTTTC. Translating it yields CASSFGRDSGANVLTF.

V and J are TRBV2 and TRBJ1-6; D is undetermined. V lost 6 bases and J lost 8, with 11 bases in between. The CDR3 has 13 residues. Germline-derived CDR1 and CDR2 are SNHLY and FYNNEI. The CDR3 nucleotides read TGTGCCAGCAGACCGCCCCGGGATTCACCCCTCCACTTT. Its protein is CASRPPRDSPLHF.

The chain combines TRBV28 with TRBJ1-5; possibly TRBD1 for D (5 bases). CDR1 is MDHEN and CDR2 is SYDVKM in the germline V gene. Deletions cut 3 bases from V and 5 bases from J, with 23 bases between. CDR3 length: 18 amino acids. CDR3 residues: CASSLVWGSVRSDQPQHF. CDR3 nucleotides: TGTGCCAGCAGTTTGGTCTGGGGCTCCGTCCGGTCCGATCAGCCCCAGCATTTT.